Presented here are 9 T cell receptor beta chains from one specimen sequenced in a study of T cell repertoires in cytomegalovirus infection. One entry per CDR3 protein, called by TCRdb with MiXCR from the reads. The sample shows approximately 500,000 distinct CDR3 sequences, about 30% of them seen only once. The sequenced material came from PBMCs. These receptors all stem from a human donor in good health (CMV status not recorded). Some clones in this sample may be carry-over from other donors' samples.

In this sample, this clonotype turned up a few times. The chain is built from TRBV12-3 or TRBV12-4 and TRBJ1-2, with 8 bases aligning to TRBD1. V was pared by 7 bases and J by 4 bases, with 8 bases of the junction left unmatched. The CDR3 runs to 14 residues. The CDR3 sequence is CASNSQGAGYGYTF. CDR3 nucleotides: TGTGCCAGCAATTCCCAGGGGGCAGGCTATGGCTACACCTTC.

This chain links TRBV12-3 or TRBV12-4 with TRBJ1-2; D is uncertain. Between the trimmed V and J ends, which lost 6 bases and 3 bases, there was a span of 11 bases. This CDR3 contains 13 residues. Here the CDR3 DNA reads TGTGCCAGCAGCCTCGAGTCTGACTATGGCTACACCTTC. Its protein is CASSLESDYGYTF.

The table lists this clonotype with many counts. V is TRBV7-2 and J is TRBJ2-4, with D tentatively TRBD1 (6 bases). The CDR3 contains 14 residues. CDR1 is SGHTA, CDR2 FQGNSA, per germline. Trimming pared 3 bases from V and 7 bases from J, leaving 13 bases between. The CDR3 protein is CASSFIQTGNIQYF. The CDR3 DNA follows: TGTGCCAGCAGCTTTATTCAAACAGGGAACATTCAGTACTTC.

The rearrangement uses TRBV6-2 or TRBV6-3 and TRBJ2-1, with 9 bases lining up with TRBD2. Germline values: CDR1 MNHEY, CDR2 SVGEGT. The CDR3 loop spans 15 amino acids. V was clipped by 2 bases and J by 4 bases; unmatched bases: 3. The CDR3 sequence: CASSYQTSGYNEQFF. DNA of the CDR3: TGTGCCAGCAGTTACCAAACTAGCGGGTACAATGAGCAGTTCTTC.

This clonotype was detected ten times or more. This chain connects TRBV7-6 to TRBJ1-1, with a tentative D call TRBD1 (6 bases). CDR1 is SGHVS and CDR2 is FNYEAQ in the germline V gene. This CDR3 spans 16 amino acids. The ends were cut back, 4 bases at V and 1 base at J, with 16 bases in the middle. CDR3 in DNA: TGTGCCAGCAGCTCTCCACAGGGAGTTAAGAACACTGAAGCTTTCTTT. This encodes CASSSPQGVKNTEAFF.

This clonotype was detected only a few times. CDR3 sequence reads: CASSTTGGEAQPQHF. For the CDR3, the DNA is TGTGCCAGCAGCACCACAGGGGGCGAAGCTCAGCCCCAGCATTTT. The chain employs TRBV6-5 and TRBJ1-5; 9 bases map to TRBD1. The V and J ends lost 6 bases and 6 bases, in that order; junction bases with no gene match: 9. Germline V CDR1 and CDR2: MNHEY, SVGAGI. The CDR3 covers 15 residues.

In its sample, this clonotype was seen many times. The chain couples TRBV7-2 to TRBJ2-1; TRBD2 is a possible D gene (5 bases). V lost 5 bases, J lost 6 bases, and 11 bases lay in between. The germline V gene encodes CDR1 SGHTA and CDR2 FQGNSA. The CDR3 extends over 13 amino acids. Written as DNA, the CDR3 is TGTGCCAGCAGCGTTAGTACTAGCAATGAGCAGTTCTTC. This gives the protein CASSVSTSNEQFF.

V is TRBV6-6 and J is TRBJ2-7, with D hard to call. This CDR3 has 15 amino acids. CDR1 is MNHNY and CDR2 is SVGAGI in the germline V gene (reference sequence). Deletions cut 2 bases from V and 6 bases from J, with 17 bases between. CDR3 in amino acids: CASSYPGQVGLEQYF. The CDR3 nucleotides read TGTGCCAGCAGTTACCCCGGCCAGGTGGGTCTCGAGCAGTACTTC.

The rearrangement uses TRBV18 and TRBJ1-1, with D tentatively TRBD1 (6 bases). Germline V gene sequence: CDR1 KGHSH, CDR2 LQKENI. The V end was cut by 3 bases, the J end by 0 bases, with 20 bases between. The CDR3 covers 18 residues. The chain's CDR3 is CASSPGGGLSQMNTEAFF. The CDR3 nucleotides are TGTGCCAGCTCACCCGGGGGGGGCCTGAGTCAGATGAACACTGAAGCTTTCTTT. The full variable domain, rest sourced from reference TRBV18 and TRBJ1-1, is NAGVMQNPRHLVRRRGQEARLRCSPMKGHSHVYWYRQLPEEGLKFMVYLQKENIIDESGMPKERFSAEFPKEGPSILRIQQVVRGDSAAYFCASSPGGGLSQMNTEAFFGQGTRLTVV.